This T cell receptor (beta chain) stems from a study of CD8 T cells in Susac syndrome. Random-hexamer reverse transcription was applied to roughly 0.5 to 1 ug RNA. TCRdb analysed the immunoSEQ multiplex PCR reads with MiXCR anew, one entry per CDR3 protein. The sample records about 180,000 distinct CDR3 sequences, 90% to 95% being singletons. The CDR3 contains 15 residues. V lost 3 bases, J lost 7 bases, and 6 bases stayed unmatched. Sequenced material: CD4+ T cells from PBMCs. This TCR came from a human donor with Susac syndrome. V and J are TRBV12-3 or TRBV12-4 and TRBJ1-6, with 7 nucleotides matching TRBD1. The CDR3 sequence is CASSFRQGRNSPLHF. The DNA for the CDR3 is TGTGCCAGCAGTTTCCGACAGGGCAGAAATTCACCCCTCCACTTT.